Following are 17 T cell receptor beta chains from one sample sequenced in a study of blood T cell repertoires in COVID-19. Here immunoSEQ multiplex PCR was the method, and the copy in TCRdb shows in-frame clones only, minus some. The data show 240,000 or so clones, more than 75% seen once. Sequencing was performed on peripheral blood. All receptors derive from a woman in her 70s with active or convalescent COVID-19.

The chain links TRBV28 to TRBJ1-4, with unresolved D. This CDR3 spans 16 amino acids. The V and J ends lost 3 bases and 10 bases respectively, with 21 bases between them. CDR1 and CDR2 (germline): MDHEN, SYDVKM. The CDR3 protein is CASSFAIPGGGRKLFF. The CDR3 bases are TGTGCCAGCAGTTTTGCGATCCCTGGCGGAGGGCGAAAACTGTTTTTT.

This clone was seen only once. CDR3 coding DNA: TGTGCCAGCAGTCAGGACAGGGGTCATGAAGCTTTCTTT. This translates into CASSQDRGHEAFF. The V call is TRBV27, the J call TRBJ1-1; TRBD1 matches at 9 bases. Unmatched junction bases numbered 5, after V lost 5 bases and J lost 7 bases. The CDR3 covers 13 residues. Germline V lookup: CDR1 MNHEY, CDR2 SMNVEV (reference sequence).

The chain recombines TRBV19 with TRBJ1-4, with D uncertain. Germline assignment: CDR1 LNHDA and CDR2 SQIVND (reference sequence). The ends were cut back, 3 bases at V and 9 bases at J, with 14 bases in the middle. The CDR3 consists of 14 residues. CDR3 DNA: TGTGCCAGTAGTATTGACGGGTGGTGGAAAAAACTGTTTTTT. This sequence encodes CASSIDGWWKKLFF.

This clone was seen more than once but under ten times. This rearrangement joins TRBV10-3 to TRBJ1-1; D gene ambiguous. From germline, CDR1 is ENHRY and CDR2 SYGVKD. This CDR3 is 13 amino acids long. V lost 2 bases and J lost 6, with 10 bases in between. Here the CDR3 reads CAISERGQSEAFF. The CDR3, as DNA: TGTGCCATCAGTGAGAGAGGGCAGTCTGAAGCTTTCTTT.

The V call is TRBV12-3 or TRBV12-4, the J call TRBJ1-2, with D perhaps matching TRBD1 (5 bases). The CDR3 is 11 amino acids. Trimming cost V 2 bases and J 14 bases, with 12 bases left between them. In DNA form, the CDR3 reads TGTGCCAGCAGTTTATTAAAGGGGAAGACCTTC. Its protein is CASSLLKGKTF.

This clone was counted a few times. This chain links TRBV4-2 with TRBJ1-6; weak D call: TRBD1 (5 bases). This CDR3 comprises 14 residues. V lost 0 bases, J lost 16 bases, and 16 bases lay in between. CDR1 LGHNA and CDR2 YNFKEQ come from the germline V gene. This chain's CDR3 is CASSQDREGTRLHF. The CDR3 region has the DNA TGTGCCAGCAGCCAAGATAGGGAGGGGACCAGGCTCCACTTT.

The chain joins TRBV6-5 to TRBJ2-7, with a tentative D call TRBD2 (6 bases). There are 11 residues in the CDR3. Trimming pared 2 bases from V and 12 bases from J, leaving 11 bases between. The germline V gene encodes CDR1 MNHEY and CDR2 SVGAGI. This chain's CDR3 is CASSYGGTLYF. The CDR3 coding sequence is TGTGCCAGCAGTTACGGAGGGACTCTGTACTTC.

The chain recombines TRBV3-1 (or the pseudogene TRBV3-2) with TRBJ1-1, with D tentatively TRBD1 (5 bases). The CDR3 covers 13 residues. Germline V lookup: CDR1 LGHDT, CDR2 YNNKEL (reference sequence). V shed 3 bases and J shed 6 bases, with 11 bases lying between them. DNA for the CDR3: TGTGCCAGCAGCCACGGGGGAGGGGCTGAAGCTTTCTTT. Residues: CASSHGGGAEAFF.

CDR3 sequence reads: CASSLVAGPEKLFF. CDR3 nucleotide sequence: TGCGCCAGCAGCTTGGTGGCGGGTCCCGAAAAACTGTTTTTT. The chain joins TRBV5-1 to TRBJ1-4; D call uncertain. Trimming cost V 0 bases and J 8 bases, with 11 bases left between them. Germline V CDR1 and CDR2: SGHRS, YFSETQ. The CDR3 totals 14 residues. Supplemented by reference TRBV5-1 and TRBJ1-4, the full variable domain reads KAGVTQTPRYLIKTRGQQVTLSCSPISGHRSVSWYQQTPGQGLQFLFEYFSETQRNKGNFPGRFSGRQFSNSRSEMNVSTLELGDSALYLCASSLVAGPEKLFFGSGTQLSVL.

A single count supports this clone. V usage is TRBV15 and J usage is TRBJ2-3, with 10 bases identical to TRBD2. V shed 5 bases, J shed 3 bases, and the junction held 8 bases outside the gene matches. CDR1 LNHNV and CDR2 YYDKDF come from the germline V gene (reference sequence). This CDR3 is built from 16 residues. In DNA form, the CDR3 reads TGTGCCACCAGCGCTCGAGCGGGGGGGCAGACAGATACGCAGTATTTT. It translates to CATSARAGGQTDTQYF.

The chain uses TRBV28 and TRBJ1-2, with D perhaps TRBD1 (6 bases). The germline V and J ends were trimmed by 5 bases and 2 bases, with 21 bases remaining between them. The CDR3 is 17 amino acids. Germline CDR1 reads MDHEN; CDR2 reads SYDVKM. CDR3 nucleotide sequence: TGTGCCAGCAGTCTAAGGACAGAGCCAGGGATGAACTATGGCTACACCTTC. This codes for CASSLRTEPGMNYGYTF.

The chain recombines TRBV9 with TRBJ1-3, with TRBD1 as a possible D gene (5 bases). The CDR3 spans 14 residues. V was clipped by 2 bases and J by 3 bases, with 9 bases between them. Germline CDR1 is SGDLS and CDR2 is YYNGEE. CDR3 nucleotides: TGTGCCAGCAGCGTCTTCAGGGATGGAAACACCATATATTTT. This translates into CASSVFRDGNTIYF.

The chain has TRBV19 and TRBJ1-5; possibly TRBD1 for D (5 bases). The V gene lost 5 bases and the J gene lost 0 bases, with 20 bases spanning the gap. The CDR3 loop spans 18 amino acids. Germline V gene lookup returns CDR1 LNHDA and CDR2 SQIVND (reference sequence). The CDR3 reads CASSAGRMVRNSNQPQHF. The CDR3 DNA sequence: TGTGCCAGTAGTGCAGGGAGGATGGTCCGAAATAGCAATCAGCCCCAGCATTTT.

The DNA for the CDR3 is TGCGCCAGCAGCCCCATCGGGGGGTCCCTGGGTGGGGCCAACGTCCTGACTTTC. It yields the protein CASSPIGGSLGGANVLTF. V is TRBV5-1 and J is TRBJ2-6; 7 nucleotides agree with TRBD2. The CDR3 contains 18 residues. Germline CDR1 reads SGHRS; CDR2 reads YFSETQ. Trimming at V came to 4 bases and at J to 3 bases, leaving 13 bases not matched to a gene. The variable domain in full, with the rest retrieved from reference TRBV5-1 and TRBJ2-6, is KAGVTQTPRYLIKTRGQQVTLSCSPISGHRSVSWYQQTPGQGLQFLFEYFSETQRNKGNFPGRFSGRQFSNSRSEMNVSTLELGDSALYLCASSPIGGSLGGANVLTFGAGSRLTVL.

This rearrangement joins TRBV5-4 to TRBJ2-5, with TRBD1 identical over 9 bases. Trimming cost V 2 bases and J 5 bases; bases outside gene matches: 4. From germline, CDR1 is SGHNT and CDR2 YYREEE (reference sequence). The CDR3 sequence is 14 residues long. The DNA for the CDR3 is TGTGCCAGCAGCTTACAGGGGGCGCGGGAGACCCAGTACTTC. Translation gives CASSLQGARETQYF.

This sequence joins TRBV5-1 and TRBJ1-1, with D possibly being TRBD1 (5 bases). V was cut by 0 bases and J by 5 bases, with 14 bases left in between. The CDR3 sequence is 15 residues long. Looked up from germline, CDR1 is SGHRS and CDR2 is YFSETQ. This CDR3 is CASSLEVGGGTEAFF. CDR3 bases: TGCGCCAGCAGCTTGGAAGTTGGGGGAGGGACTGAAGCTTTCTTT.

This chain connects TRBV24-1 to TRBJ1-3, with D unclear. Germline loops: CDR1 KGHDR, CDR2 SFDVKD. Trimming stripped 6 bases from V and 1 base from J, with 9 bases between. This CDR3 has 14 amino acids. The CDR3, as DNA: TGTGCCACCAGTTCCGGAGGGTCTGGAAACACCATATATTTT. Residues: CATSSGGSGNTIYF.